This T cell receptor beta chain comes out of a study of T cell changes during pregnancy in multiple sclerosis (dated 2019 in TCRdb). Context from the whole study: The study looked at changes in the T cell repertoire across pregnancy in women with multiple sclerosis.

Library prep was done by the immunoSEQ multiplex PCR assay. As stored in TCRdb, this immuneACCESS dataset retains in-frame rearrangements with V and J assigned. A fraction of the clones does not appear; measured against another copy, unresolved V genes explain less than half of the discrepancy, and the remainder lacks a known reason. The sample table contains over 90,000 clones; only one count was recorded for almost 95% of them. 0.75% to 0.95% of the sample goes to the ten largest clones. The CDR3, cysteine through phenylalanine, is 17 amino acids long. CDR3 DNA only is kept here, 51 bases in frame from base 1. Via the germline V gene (reference sequence), CDR1 is SGHKS and CDR2 YYEKEE. V was cut back by 4 bases and J by 0 bases, leaving a gap of 18 bases between them. This clone is a singleton in its sample. Its recognized antigen is unknown. Base-call qualities are not available, and no considerably larger clone is one nucleotide away.

This receptor chain uses TRBV5-5 and TRBJ2-3; the best D guess is TRBD1, with 5 bases matching. This receptor was identified in a female donor with multiple sclerosis, enrolled in a pregnancy study. Sequenced material: peripheral blood, taken after pregnancy. The CDR3 has the sequence CASSPIQDTSSTDTQYF. The sequence in DNA is TGTGCCAGCAGCCCAATTCAGGACACATCTAGCACAGATACGCAGTATTTT.